Included here is one T cell receptor (beta chain) sequence, with context. Authors' methods: Researchers report that nucleated cell counts were estimated from reference gene primer amplification. Clones were read by immunoSEQ multiplex PCR, and TCRdb kept only the in-frame ones, dropping some. V and J calls and clone size come straight from that table; D and trimming were deduced from the DNA. Here the sample spans around 370,000 clones, 88% being singletons. This CDR3 spans 12 amino acids. Germline V lookup: CDR1 KGHDR, CDR2 SFDVKD. Between the trimmed V and J ends, which lost 9 bases and 8 bases, there was a span of 15 bases. This sample is part of a study of blood T cell repertoires in COVID-19. Seattle patient enrollment occurred during active infection, with longitudinal follow-up thereafter.

The clonotype originates from a woman aged 70-85 years with COVID-19, enrolled during active disease. The sample was peripheral blood. This sequence joins TRBV24-1 and TRBJ1-2; D gene uncertain. The CDR3 DNA reads TGTGCCACCCGACGGGTGGGTGGCGGCTACACCTTC. This sequence encodes CATRRVGGGYTF.